One and the same sample provided the 21 T cell receptor beta chains below, sequenced in a study of T-cell memory formation after mild COVID-19. TCRdb re-derived calls from the 5' RACE reads in MiXCR, one entry per CDR3 protein. The sample has 350,000 or so distinct CDR3 sequences, 20% to 25% seen once. Sequencing was performed on PBMCs or a T cell subset sorted from them (not recorded which). Receptor source: a man between 18 and 29 years old who had mild COVID-19 (a few samples of this study predate the infection). Cell type and time point are not known.

This clonotype was seen a few times. The V and J genes are TRBV23-1 and TRBJ2-5; no reliable D call. TRBV23-1 is flagged as an ORF with uncertain function. There are 13 residues in the CDR3. V lost 0 bases, J lost 1 base, and 3 bases lay in between. The CDR3 nucleotides are TGCGCCAGCAGTCAATCTTTCCAAGAGACCCAGTACTTC. It specifies CASSQSFQETQYF.

This clonotype was seen more than once but under ten times. J is TRBJ1-5 and V is TRBV19, with 9 bases fitting TRBD1. The CDR3 extends over 13 amino acids. With V trimmed by 10 bases and J by 4 bases, 5 bases remained unmatched. Germline V gene sequence: CDR1 LNHDA, CDR2 SQIVND (reference sequence). As DNA, the CDR3 is TGTGCCACTACAGGGGGCGGGAATCAGCCCCAGCATTTT. The encoded protein is CATTGGGNQPQHF.

V is TRBV11-2 and J is TRBJ1-1; TRBD1 is a possible D gene (6 bases). The germline V and J ends were trimmed by 5 bases and 1 base, with 23 bases remaining between them. The CDR3 covers 18 residues. In germline, CDR1 is SGHAT, CDR2 FQNNGV. The CDR3 region is CASSPLLQGPTRNTEAFF. The CDR3 DNA reads as TGTGCCAGCAGCCCCCTGCTACAGGGCCCAACCCGGAACACTGAAGCTTTCTTT.

The genes are TRBV12-3 or TRBV12-4 and TRBJ2-6; D is perhaps TRBD2 (6 bases). V was shortened by 3 bases and J by 6 bases, with 15 bases between the two germline ends. There are 16 residues in the CDR3. Written as DNA, the CDR3 is TGTGCCAGCAGTTTGGGACTCACGGGTGCGGCCAACGTCCTGACTTTC. Amino acids: CASSLGLTGAANVLTF.

This clonotype has more than one count but fewer than ten. This sequence joins TRBV7-9 and TRBJ2-3; 8 bases fit TRBD2. Germline CDR1 is SEHNR and CDR2 is FQNEAQ (reference sequence). V dropped 7 bases and J dropped 2; count of bases not matched to a gene: 5. This CDR3 has 14 residues. This CDR3 reads CASMAGGHTDTQYF. As DNA, the CDR3 is TGTGCCAGCATGGCGGGGGGCCACACAGATACGCAGTATTTT.

This clonotype appeared a few times. The chain joins TRBV4-3 to TRBJ2-3; D possibly corresponds to TRBD2 (6 bases). V dropped 4 bases and J dropped 8 bases, with 22 bases sitting between them. CDR3 length: 16 amino acids. Germline V gives CDR1 LGHNA, CDR2 YSLEER. The CDR3 DNA is TGCGCCAGCAGCCCCGGGTGGAACCCCAGCGGGCGTACGCAGTATTTT. Amino acids: CASSPGWNPSGRTQYF.

This clonotype appeared a few times. The chain carries TRBV6-2 or TRBV6-3 and TRBJ2-7; 7 bases are a match to TRBD1. The CDR3 extends over 16 amino acids. The V gene end was trimmed by 2 bases and the J gene end by 2 bases; junction bases not matched to a gene: 9. Germline V CDR1 and CDR2: MNHEY, SVGEGT. The CDR3 spells CASSYATLGQTYEQYV. The CDR3 coding sequence is TGTGCCAGCAGTTACGCGACCCTGGGACAGACCTACGAGCAGTACGTC.

The chain combines TRBV4-2 with TRBJ1-2, with TRBD1 as a possible D gene (6 bases). CDR1 is LGHNA, CDR2 YNFKEQ, per germline. The CDR3 contains 14 residues. V dropped 2 bases and J dropped 6 bases, with 13 bases sitting between them. CDR3 sequence: CASSQTTGLDGYTF. The CDR3 DNA reads TGTGCCAGCAGCCAAACGACAGGTCTGGATGGCTACACCTTC.

This clonotype came up many times. This chain uses TRBV7-2 with TRBJ2-1, with a possible D match to TRBD1 (6 bases). The CDR3 has 15 amino acids. Germline V gene sequence: CDR1 SGHTA, CDR2 FQGNSA. The germline V and J ends were trimmed by 7 bases and 3 bases, with 16 bases remaining between them. The DNA of the CDR3 is TGTGCCAGCACCATCCCAAGGGGGTTCTACAATGAGCAGTTCTTC. Amino acid sequence: CASTIPRGFYNEQFF.

This chain connects TRBV5-1 to TRBJ1-1; perhaps TRBD1 as D (5 bases). The germline V gene encodes CDR1 SGHRS and CDR2 YFSETQ. Trimming removed 7 bases from V and 3 bases from J, with 16 bases in between. The CDR3 spans 14 residues. As DNA, the CDR3 is TGCGCCAGCGAGTCTGGTTGGGGGGACACTGAAGCTTTCTTT. It specifies CASESGWGDTEAFF.

This clonotype was recorded a few times. The chain couples TRBV24-1 to TRBJ2-3; 7 bases line up with TRBD2. The junction had 5 bases not matched to a gene; V was cut back by 7 bases and J by 8 bases. Per the germline V gene, CDR1 is KGHDR and CDR2 is SFDVKD. The CDR3 covers 12 residues. CDR3 nucleotides: TGTGCCACCAGCCCGGGGGGTCGTACGCAGTATTTT. Protein: CATSPGGRTQYF.

This clonotype came up many times. The chain combines TRBV10-3 with TRBJ2-4; tentative D call: TRBD2 (5 bases). Germline loops: CDR1 ENHRY, CDR2 SYGVKD. V gave up 4 bases and J gave up 6 bases, with 7 bases separating them. The CDR3 is made up of 12 amino acids. CDR3: CAISAEGNIQYF. For the CDR3, the DNA is TGTGCCATCAGTGCTGAGGGAAACATTCAGTACTTC.

This clonotype was detected only a few times. The chain recombines TRBV20-1 with TRBJ2-7; possible D gene TRBD2, 7 bases. V gave up 5 bases and J gave up 3 bases, with 20 bases separating them. Germline CDR1 is DFQATT and CDR2 is SNEGSKA (reference sequence). This CDR3 has 15 amino acids. The CDR3 sequence: CSAPKAGTLNYEQYV. The CDR3 DNA reads TGCAGTGCTCCCAAAGCGGGGACACTTAACTACGAGCAGTACGTC.

The chain combines TRBV10-3 with TRBJ1-2; 7 nucleotides line up with TRBD1. The V gene's germline CDR1 is ENHRY and CDR2 SYGVKD. The junction had 3 bases not matched to a gene; V was cut back by 2 bases and J by 0 bases. The CDR3 has 15 residues. The CDR3, as DNA: TGTGCCATCAGTGAGCTAGGGACAGCTAACTATGGCTACACCTTC. It translates to CAISELGTANYGYTF.

This clonotype was picked up many times. The CDR3 sequence is CASSPTSLANYGYTF. CDR3 coding DNA: TGTGCCAGCAGCCCCACCAGCTTAGCTAACTATGGCTACACCTTC. This chain joins TRBV7-9 and TRBJ1-2; D gene uncertain. V was pared by 5 bases and J by 0 bases, with 13 bases between. The germline gives CDR1 SEHNR, CDR2 FQNEAQ (reference sequence). The CDR3 spans 15 residues.

J is TRBJ2-3 and V is TRBV18; 7 nucleotides align to TRBD1. The CDR3 contains 16 residues. V lost 4 bases, J lost 1 base, and 8 bases stayed unmatched. Germline-derived CDR1 and CDR2 are KGHSH and LQKENI. The CDR3 protein is CASSLSGTDGTDTQYF. CDR3 DNA: TGTGCCAGCTCACTATCCGGGACAGATGGCACAGATACGCAGTATTTT.

This clonotype was counted a few times. J is TRBJ2-1 and V is TRBV12-3 or TRBV12-4; D ambiguous. V was pared by 5 bases and J by 7 bases, with 21 bases between. This CDR3 spans 16 amino acids. The CDR3 bases are TGTGCCAGCAGTAGGACCGTCACGGGTTTAAGGAATGAGCAGTTCTTC. As protein: CASSRTVTGLRNEQFF.

In this sample, this clonotype turned up a few times. V and J are TRBV3-2 and TRBJ2-7; the tabulated D call, TRBD1, remains unverified against the DNA. TRBV3-2 is flagged as a pseudogene. This CDR3 comprises 15 residues. CDR3 protein: CASSQDAPASYEQYV. The CDR3 DNA reads TGTGCCAGCAGCCAAGATGCCCCGGCCTCCTACGAGCAGTACGTC.

This clonotype was observed a few times. This chain connects TRBV20-1 to TRBJ2-1; TRBD2 aligns across 8 bases. The germline gives CDR1 DFQATT, CDR2 SNEGSKA (reference sequence). With 0 bases clipped from V and 4 bases from J, the junction kept 5 bases outside the gene matches. This CDR3 is 15 amino acids long. CDR3 coding DNA: TGCAGTGCTAGAGATTGGGCTAGCGGGTACAATGAGCAGTTCTTC. It specifies CSARDWASGYNEQFF.

The chain employs TRBV3-1 and TRBJ2-6, with 8 bases lining up with TRBD1. This CDR3 comprises 19 residues. Germline V gene sequence: CDR1 LGHDT, CDR2 YNNKEL (reference sequence). Trimming removed 6 bases from V and 3 bases from J; junction bases left unmatched: 16. CDR3: CASSFSHLTGDDGANVLTF. For the CDR3, the DNA is TGTGCCAGCAGTTTTTCCCACCTGACAGGGGACGATGGGGCCAACGTCCTGACTTTC.

This clonotype was counted only a few times. The chain couples TRBV4-2 to TRBJ2-1; no clear D. The length of the CDR3 is 16 residues. The V end was cut by 3 bases, the J end by 0 bases, with 12 bases between. CDR1 LGHNA and CDR2 YNFKEQ come from the germline V gene. DNA of the CDR3: TGTGCCAGCAGCCAGGCGACGGTAAGCTCCTACAATGAGCAGTTCTTC. Amino acid sequence: CASSQATVSSYNEQFF.